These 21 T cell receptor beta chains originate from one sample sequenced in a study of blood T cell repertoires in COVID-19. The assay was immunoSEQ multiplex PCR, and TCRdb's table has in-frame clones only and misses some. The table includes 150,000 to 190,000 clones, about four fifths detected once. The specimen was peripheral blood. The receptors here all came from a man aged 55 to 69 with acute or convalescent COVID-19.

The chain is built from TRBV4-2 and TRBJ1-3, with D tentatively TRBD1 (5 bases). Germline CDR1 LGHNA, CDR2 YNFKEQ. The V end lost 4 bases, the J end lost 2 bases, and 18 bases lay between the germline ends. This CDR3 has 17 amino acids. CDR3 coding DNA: TGTGCCAGCAGCCCTCGGGGGACTGCCCTACCTGGAAACACCATATATTTT. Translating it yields CASSPRGTALPGNTIYF.

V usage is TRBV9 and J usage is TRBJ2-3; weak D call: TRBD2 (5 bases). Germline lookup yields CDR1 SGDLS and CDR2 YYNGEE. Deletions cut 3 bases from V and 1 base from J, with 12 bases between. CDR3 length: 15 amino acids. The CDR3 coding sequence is TGTGCCAGCAGCGCCCCGGGGTCGGGCACAGATACGCAGTATTTT. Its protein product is CASSAPGSGTDTQYF.

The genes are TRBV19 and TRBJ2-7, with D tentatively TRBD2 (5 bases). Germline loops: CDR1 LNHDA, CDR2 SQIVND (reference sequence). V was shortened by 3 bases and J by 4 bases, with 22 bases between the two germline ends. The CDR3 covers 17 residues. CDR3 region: CASSIHLNRGLDYEQYF. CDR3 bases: TGTGCCAGTAGTATCCACCTCAACAGAGGACTGGATTACGAGCAGTACTTC.

The CDR3 DNA sequence: TGTGCCAGCAGCTCACTCCGGACAGGGGAAGGCTATGGCTACACCTTC. Protein sequence: CASSSLRTGEGYGYTF. This chain uses TRBV7-6 with TRBJ1-2, with 9 bases matching TRBD1. Germline V lookup: CDR1 SGHVS, CDR2 FNYEAQ. The CDR3 length is 16 residues. Trimming removed 4 bases from V and 4 bases from J; junction bases left unmatched: 10.

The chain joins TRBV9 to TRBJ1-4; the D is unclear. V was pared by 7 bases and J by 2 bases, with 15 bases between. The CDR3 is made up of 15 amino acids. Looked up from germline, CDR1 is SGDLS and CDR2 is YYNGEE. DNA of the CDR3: TGTGCCAGCTCCCTAGATGGGTCGACTAATGAAAAACTGTTTTTT. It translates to CASSLDGSTNEKLFF.

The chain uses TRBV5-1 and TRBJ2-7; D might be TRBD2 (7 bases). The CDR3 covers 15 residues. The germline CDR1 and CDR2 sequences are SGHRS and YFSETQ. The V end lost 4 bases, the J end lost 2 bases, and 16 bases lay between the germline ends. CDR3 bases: TGCGCCAGCAGCCCCCCCGGCGGGGGCACCTACGAGCAGTACTTC. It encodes CASSPPGGGTYEQYF.

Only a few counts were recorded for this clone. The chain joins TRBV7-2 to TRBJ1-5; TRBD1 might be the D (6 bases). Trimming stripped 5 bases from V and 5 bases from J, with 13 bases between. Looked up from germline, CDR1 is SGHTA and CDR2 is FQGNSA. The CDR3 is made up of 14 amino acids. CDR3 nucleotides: TGTGCCAGCAGCACATCGACAGGTTATCAGCCCCAGCATTTT. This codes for CASSTSTGYQPQHF.

The CDR3 coding sequence is TGTGCCAGTAGTGGAGAGTCCCGTGGAAACACCATATATTTT. Translated: CASSGESRGNTIYF. The V gene is TRBV19, the J gene TRBJ1-3, with D hard to call. CDR1 is LNHDA and CDR2 is SQIVND in the germline V gene (reference sequence). Trimming left V 5 bases short and J 3 bases short, with 11 bases between. The CDR3 sequence is 14 residues long.

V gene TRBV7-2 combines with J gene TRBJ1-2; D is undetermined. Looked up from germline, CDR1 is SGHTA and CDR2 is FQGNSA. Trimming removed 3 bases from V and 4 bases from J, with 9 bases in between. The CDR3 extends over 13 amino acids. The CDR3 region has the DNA TGTGCCAGCAGCTTGGGGAGGGCCTATGGCTACACCTTC. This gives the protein CASSLGRAYGYTF.

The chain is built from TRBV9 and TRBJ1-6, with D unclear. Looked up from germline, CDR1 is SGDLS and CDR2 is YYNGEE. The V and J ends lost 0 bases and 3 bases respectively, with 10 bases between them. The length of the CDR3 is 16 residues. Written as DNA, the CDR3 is TGTGCCAGCAGCGTAGGGGTATCGGGCTATAATTCACCCCTCCACTTT. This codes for CASSVGVSGYNSPLHF.

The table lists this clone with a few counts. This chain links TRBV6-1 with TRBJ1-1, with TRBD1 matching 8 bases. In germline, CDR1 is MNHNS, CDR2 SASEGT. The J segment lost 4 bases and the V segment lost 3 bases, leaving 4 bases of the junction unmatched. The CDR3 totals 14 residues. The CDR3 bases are TGTGCCAGCAGTGAGGGGGGGACAGGCACTGAAGCTTTCTTT. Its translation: CASSEGGTGTEAFF.

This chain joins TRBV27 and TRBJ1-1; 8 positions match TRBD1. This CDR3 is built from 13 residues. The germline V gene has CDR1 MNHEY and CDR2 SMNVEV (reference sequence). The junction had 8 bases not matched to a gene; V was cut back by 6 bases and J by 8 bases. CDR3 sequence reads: CASRQSGGLEAFF. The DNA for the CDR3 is TGTGCCAGCAGACAATCAGGGGGCCTCGAAGCTTTCTTT.

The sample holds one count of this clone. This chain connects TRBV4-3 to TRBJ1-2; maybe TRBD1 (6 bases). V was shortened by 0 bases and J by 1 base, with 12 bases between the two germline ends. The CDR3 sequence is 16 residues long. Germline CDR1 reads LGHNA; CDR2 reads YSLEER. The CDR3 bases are TGCGCCAGCAGCCAAGATCAGGGACACCTTAACTATGGCTACACCTTC. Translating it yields CASSQDQGHLNYGYTF.

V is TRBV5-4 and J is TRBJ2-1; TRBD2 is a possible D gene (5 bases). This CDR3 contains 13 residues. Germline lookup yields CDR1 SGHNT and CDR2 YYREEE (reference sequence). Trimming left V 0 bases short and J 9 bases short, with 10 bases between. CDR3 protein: CASSLDGIGEQFF. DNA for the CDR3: TGTGCCAGCAGCTTGGACGGGATAGGTGAGCAGTTCTTC.

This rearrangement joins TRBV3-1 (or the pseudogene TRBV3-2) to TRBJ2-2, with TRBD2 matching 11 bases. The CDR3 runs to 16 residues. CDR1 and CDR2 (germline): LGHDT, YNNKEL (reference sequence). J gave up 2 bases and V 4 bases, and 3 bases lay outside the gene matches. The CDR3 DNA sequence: TGTGCCAGCAGCCTCGGACTAGCGGGTAACACCGGGGAGCTGTTTTTT. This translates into CASSLGLAGNTGELFF.

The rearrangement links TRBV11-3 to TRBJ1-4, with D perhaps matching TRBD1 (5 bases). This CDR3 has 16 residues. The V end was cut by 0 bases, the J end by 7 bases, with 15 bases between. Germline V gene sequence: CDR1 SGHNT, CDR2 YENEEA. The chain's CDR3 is CASSLDLQGAREKLFF. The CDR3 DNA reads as TGTGCCAGCAGCTTAGATCTGCAAGGGGCGCGTGAAAAACTGTTTTTT.

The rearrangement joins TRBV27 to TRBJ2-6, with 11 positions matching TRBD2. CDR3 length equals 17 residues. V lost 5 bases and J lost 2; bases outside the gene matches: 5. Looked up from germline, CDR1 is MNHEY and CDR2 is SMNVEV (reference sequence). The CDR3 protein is CASSISGRAAGANVLTF. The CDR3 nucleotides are TGTGCCAGCAGTATTAGCGGGAGGGCCGCTGGGGCCAACGTCCTGACTTTC.

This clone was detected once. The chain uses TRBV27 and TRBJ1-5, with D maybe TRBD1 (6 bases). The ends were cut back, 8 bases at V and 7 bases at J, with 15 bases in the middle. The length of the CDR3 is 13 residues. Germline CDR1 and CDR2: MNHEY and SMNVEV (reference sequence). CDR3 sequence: CASHGGAGQPQHF. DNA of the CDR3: TGTGCCAGCCATGGGGGGGCGGGCCAGCCCCAGCATTTT.

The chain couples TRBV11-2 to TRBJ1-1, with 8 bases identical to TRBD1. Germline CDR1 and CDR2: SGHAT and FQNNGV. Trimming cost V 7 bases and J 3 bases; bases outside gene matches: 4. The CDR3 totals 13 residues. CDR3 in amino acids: CASTKDRDTEAFF. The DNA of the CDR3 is TGTGCCAGCACCAAGGACAGGGACACTGAAGCTTTCTTT.

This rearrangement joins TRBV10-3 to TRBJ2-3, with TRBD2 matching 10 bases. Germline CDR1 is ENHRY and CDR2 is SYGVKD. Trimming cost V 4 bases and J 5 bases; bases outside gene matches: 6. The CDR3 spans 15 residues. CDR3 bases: TGTGCCATCAGTGGAATAGCGGGAGGCATAGATACGCAGTATTTT. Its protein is CAISGIAGGIDTQYF.

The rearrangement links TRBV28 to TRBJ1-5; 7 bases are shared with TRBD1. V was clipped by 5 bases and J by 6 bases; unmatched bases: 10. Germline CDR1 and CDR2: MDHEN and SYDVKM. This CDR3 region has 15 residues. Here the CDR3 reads CASSPRQGFTQPQHF. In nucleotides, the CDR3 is TGTGCCAGCAGTCCTCGACAGGGTTTTACTCAGCCCCAGCATTTT.